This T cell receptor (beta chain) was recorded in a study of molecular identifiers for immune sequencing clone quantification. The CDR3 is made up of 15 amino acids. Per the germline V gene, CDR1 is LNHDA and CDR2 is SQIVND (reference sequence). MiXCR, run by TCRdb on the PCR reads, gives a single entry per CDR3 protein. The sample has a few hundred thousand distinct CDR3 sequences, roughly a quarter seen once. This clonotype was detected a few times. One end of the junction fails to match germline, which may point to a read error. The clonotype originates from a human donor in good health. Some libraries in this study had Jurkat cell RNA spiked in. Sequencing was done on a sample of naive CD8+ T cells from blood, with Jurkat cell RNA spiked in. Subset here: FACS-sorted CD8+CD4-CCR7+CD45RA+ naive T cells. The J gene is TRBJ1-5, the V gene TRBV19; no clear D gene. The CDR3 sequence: CASTINEGGDQPQHF. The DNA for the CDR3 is TGTGCCAGTACTATAAACGAGGGTGGTGATCAGCCCCAGCATTTT. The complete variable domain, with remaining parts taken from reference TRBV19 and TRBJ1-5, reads DGGITQSPKYLFRKEGQNVTLSCEQNLNHDAMYWYRQDPGQGLRLIYYSQIVNDFQKGDIAEGYSVSREKKESFPLTVTSAQKNPTAFYLCASTINEGGDQPQHFGDGTRLSIL.